The rows below give T cell receptor beta chains drawn from one sample of a study of a mutant IDH1 vaccine in newly diagnosed glioma. Here immunoSEQ multiplex PCR was the method, and the copy in TCRdb shows in-frame clones only, minus some. The sample contains about 31,000 clones, 80% to 95% of which appear only once. These receptors' antigens are unknown. This sample comprised PBMCs, obtained from a glioma patient whose treatment included an IDH1 peptide vaccine. These receptors were taken from a woman between 40 and 55 years old with glioma. CDR3s include the opening cysteine and the closing phenylalanine or tryptophan. The order of the fields is J gene, clone size, V gene, D gene, CDR3 DNA, CDR3 protein. D genes are given only for firm matches. Rows give clone size only sometimes, using once, few, many, or a class for an expanded clone.

J gene: TRBJ2-3
clone size: NA
V gene: TRBV5-1
D gene: TRBD1
CDR3 DNA: TGCGCCAGCAGCTTGAGGGACAGCCGCACAGATACGCAGTATTTT
CDR3 protein: CASSLRDSRTDTQYF

J gene: TRBJ2-7
clone size: NA
V gene: TRBV7-2
D gene: TRBD1
CDR3 DNA: TGTGCCAGCAGCTTGGGACAGGCAACCTACGAGCAGTACTTC
CDR3 protein: CASSLGQATYEQYF

J gene: TRBJ1-3
clone size: NA
V gene: TRBV4-3
D gene: TRBD1
CDR3 DNA: TGCGCCAGCAGCCAGAGCAGGGGGTCTAACACCATATATTTT
CDR3 protein: CASSQSRGSNTIYF

J gene: TRBJ2-1
clone size: NA
V gene: TRBV2
D gene: NA
CDR3 DNA: TGTGCCAGCAGTGATTTGGATGAGCAGTTCTTC
CDR3 protein: CASSDLDEQFF

J gene: TRBJ1-4
clone size: NA
V gene: TRBV6-5
D gene: NA
CDR3 DNA: TGTGCCAGCGGGAGTCTAGGGGCAACTAATGAAAAACTGTTTTTT
CDR3 protein: CASGSLGATNEKLFF

J gene: TRBJ2-5
clone size: NA
V gene: TRBV4-1
D gene: NA
CDR3 DNA: TGCGCCAGCAGCCAAGAGGGAGAGACCCAGTACTTC
CDR3 protein: CASSQEGETQYF

J gene: TRBJ2-7
clone size: NA
V gene: TRBV7-6
D gene: TRBD1
CDR3 DNA: TGTGCCAGCAGCTTAGCCCCCGGACAGGGGGCTCGAGAGCAGTACTTC
CDR3 protein: CASSLAPGQGAREQYF

J gene: TRBJ1-3
clone size: NA
V gene: TRBV27
D gene: NA
CDR3 DNA: TGTGCCAGCAGTTTACGTGGCAGGAAAGGAAACACCATATATTTT
CDR3 protein: CASSLRGRKGNTIYF

J gene: TRBJ1-4
clone size: NA
V gene: TRBV19
D gene: NA
CDR3 DNA: TGTGCCAGTGGCGTACGGGGGGAAAAACTGTTTTTT
CDR3 protein: CASGVRGEKLFF

J gene: TRBJ1-2
clone size: NA
V gene: TRBV6-4
D gene: NA
CDR3 DNA: TGTGCCAGCAGACAGGAATCGGATGGCTACACCTTC
CDR3 protein: CASRQESDGYTF

J gene: TRBJ1-1
clone size: few
V gene: TRBV6-1
D gene: NA
CDR3 DNA: TGTTCATCACGGGGGGGGTTGAACACTGAAGCTTTCTTT
CDR3 protein: CSSRGGLNTEAFF

J gene: TRBJ2-2
clone size: NA
V gene: TRBV5-1
D gene: NA
CDR3 DNA: TGCGCCAGCAGCCCACCCGCGAACACCGGGGAGCTGTTTTTT
CDR3 protein: CASSPPANTGELFF

J gene: TRBJ2-7
clone size: NA
V gene: TRBV7-2
D gene: NA
CDR3 DNA: TGTGCCAGCAGCTTAGCCCACGGGGGTAGGGAGCAGTACTTC
CDR3 protein: CASSLAHGGREQYF

J gene: TRBJ1-2
clone size: NA
V gene: TRBV6-5
D gene: NA
CDR3 DNA: TGTGCCAGCAGTTACAGGGGTTATGGCTACACCTTC
CDR3 protein: CASSYRGYGYTF

J gene: TRBJ2-5
clone size: NA
V gene: TRBV10-1
D gene: NA
CDR3 DNA: TGCGCCAGCAGTGAAGGGGGGAAGAAAGAGACCCAGTACTTC
CDR3 protein: CASSEGGKKETQYF

J gene: TRBJ2-2
clone size: NA
V gene: TRBV15
D gene: NA
CDR3 DNA: TGTGCCACCAGCCAGGGCCCTGCGAACACCGGGGAGCTGTTTTTT
CDR3 protein: CATSQGPANTGELFF

J gene: TRBJ1-1
clone size: NA
V gene: TRBV27
D gene: TRBD1
CDR3 DNA: TGTGCCAGCAGTTTACGACAGGGGAGGAACACTGAAGCTTTCTTT
CDR3 protein: CASSLRQGRNTEAFF

J gene: TRBJ2-7
clone size: NA
V gene: TRBV6-5
D gene: TRBD1
CDR3 DNA: TGTGCCAGCAGTTACGCTTCAGGGGGCGCGGGGGAGCAGTACTTC
CDR3 protein: CASSYASGGAGEQYF

J gene: TRBJ1-2
clone size: NA
V gene: TRBV6-1
D gene: NA
CDR3 DNA: TGTGCCAGCAGTGAAGGCCCCGGACGGTTCTATGGCTACACCTTC
CDR3 protein: CASSEGPGRFYGYTF

J gene: TRBJ2-3
clone size: NA
V gene: TRBV13
D gene: TRBD2
CDR3 DNA: TGTGCCAGCAGCCCACGGGTCTACGGCCGCCGGGGGGCAGATACGCAGTATTTT
CDR3 protein: CASSPRVYGRRGADTQYF

J gene: TRBJ1-3
clone size: NA
V gene: TRBV7-2
D gene: NA
CDR3 DNA: TGTGCCAGCACCCGGGCGTGGTCCAGCCATGGAAACACCATATATTTT
CDR3 protein: CASTRAWSSHGNTIYF

J gene: TRBJ1-1
clone size: NA
V gene: TRBV7-9
D gene: NA
CDR3 DNA: TGTGCCAGCAGCTCTGGCACGTTGAACACTGAAGCTTTCTTT
CDR3 protein: CASSSGTLNTEAFF

J gene: TRBJ1-2
clone size: few
V gene: TRBV10-2
D gene: NA
CDR3 DNA: TGCGCCAGCAGGGACAGCGGATTGGGCTATGGCTACACCTTC
CDR3 protein: CASRDSGLGYGYTF

J gene: TRBJ1-3
clone size: once
V gene: TRBV19
D gene: NA
CDR3 DNA: TGTGCCAGTAGTATGAGATACTCTGGAAACACCATATATTTT
CDR3 protein: CASSMRYSGNTIYF

J gene: TRBJ1-1
clone size: NA
V gene: TRBV19
D gene: NA
CDR3 DNA: TGTGCCAGTAGTCCTATGACCGGCCGGGGCTACACTGAAGCTTTCTTT
CDR3 protein: CASSPMTGRGYTEAFF

J gene: TRBJ1-4
clone size: NA
V gene: TRBV4-1
D gene: NA
CDR3 DNA: TGCGCCAGCAGCCAAGACTTCCGGACGGAAACTAATGAAAAACTGTTTTTT
CDR3 protein: CASSQDFRTETNEKLFF

J gene: TRBJ1-1
clone size: NA
V gene: TRBV5-1
D gene: TRBD1
CDR3 DNA: TGCGCCAGCAGCTTGGGTTCCGGGACAGCTAAAAAAACTGAAGCTTTCTTT
CDR3 protein: CASSLGSGTAKKTEAFF

J gene: TRBJ1-1
clone size: once
V gene: TRBV27
D gene: NA
CDR3 DNA: TGTGCCAGCAGTTTATCGAGGGAGTTGGTCGCTTTCTTT
CDR3 protein: CASSLSRELVAFF

J gene: TRBJ1-1
clone size: NA
V gene: TRBV19
D gene: NA
CDR3 DNA: TGTGCCAGTAGTGAAGTCAGGGTCAACACTGAAGCTTTCTTT
CDR3 protein: CASSEVRVNTEAFF

J gene: TRBJ2-7
clone size: NA
V gene: TRBV4-3
D gene: NA
CDR3 DNA: TGCGCCAGCAGCCAAGATCTATTCTACGAGCAGTACTTC
CDR3 protein: CASSQDLFYEQYF

J gene: TRBJ2-2
clone size: NA
V gene: TRBV6-1
D gene: NA
CDR3 DNA: TGTGCCAGCAGTGAATTTACCGGGGAGCTGTTTTTT
CDR3 protein: CASSEFTGELFF

J gene: TRBJ2-2
clone size: NA
V gene: TRBV6-6
D gene: TRBD1
CDR3 DNA: TGTGCCAGCATAGAGGGGGCGCCCGGGGAGCTGTTTTTT
CDR3 protein: CASIEGAPGELFF

J gene: TRBJ2-5
clone size: NA
V gene: TRBV2
D gene: NA
CDR3 DNA: TGTGCCAGCAGTAGCCAAGAGACCCAGTACTTC
CDR3 protein: CASSSQETQYF

J gene: TRBJ1-2
clone size: NA
V gene: TRBV6-1
D gene: NA
CDR3 DNA: TGTGCCAGCAGTGAGGGGAAGCGGGCTGGGGTTGGCTACACCTTC
CDR3 protein: CASSEGKRAGVGYTF

J gene: TRBJ2-5
clone size: NA
V gene: TRBV4-1
D gene: NA
CDR3 DNA: TGCGCCAGCAGCCAGGGGTTGGTAGGTGGAGAGACCCAGTACTTC
CDR3 protein: CASSQGLVGGETQYF